This TCR beta chain is from a study of cytomegalovirus exposure and HLA in healthy donors. Germline-derived CDR1 and CDR2 are SGHTA and FQGNSA. V lost 5 bases to trimming and J lost 5 bases; unmatched junction nucleotides: 20. This CDR3 spans 18 amino acids. The PCR had 60 Vbeta and 13 Jbeta primers. TCRdb's copy holds only in-frame clones and misses some; the assay was immunoSEQ multiplex PCR. The table lists more than 95,000 clones, nearly 80% of them singletons. This clonotype was obtained from a man aged 55 to 70 in good health and CMV-seropositive. Material for sequencing was PBMCs. The genes are TRBV7-2 and TRBJ2-5; 7 bases are shared with TRBD2. The CDR3 loop is CASSLREGSGAVWETQYF. CDR3 DNA: TGTGCCAGCAGCCTCAGGGAGGGTAGCGGTGCGGTTTGGGAGACCCAGTACTTC.